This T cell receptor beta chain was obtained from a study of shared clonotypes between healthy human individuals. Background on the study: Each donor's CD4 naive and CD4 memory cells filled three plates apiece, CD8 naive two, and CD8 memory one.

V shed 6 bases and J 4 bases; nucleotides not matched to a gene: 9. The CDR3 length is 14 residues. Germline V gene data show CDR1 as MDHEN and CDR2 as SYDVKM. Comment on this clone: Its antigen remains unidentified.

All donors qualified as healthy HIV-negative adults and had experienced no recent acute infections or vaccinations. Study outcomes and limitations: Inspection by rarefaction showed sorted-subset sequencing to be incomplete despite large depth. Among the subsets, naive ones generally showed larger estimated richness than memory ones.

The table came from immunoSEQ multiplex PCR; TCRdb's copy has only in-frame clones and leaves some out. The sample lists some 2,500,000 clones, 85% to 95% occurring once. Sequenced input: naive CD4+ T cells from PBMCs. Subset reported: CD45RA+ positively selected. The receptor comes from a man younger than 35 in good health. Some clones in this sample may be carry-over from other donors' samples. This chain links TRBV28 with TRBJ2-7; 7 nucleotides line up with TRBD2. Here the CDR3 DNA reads TGTGCCAGCAGCCCTGCGACTAGCTGGTACGAGCAGTACTTC. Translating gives CASSPATSWYEQYF.